This TCR beta chain appears in the sequencing data of a study of shared clonotypes between healthy human individuals. Study observations and caveats: Four donors had roughly 5.2% of their naive CD4 clonotypes in common. Donor clonotype sharing was expected to depend on sequencing depth.

This CDR3 is built from 14 residues. V gave up 2 bases and J gave up 2 bases, with 9 bases separating them. Germline CDR1 reads SGHTA; CDR2 reads FQGTGA. The donor cohort consisted entirely of Caucasian adults residing in Nashville, Tennessee. It was roughly 210 ng DNA, around 33,000 T cell genomes, that sorted-subset replicate PCRs used. The table came from immunoSEQ multiplex PCR; TCRdb's copy has only in-frame clones and leaves some out. The sample records roughly 1,600,000 clones, about 98.5% being singletons. On this clone itself: What it binds is not known.

The specimen sequenced was naive CD4+ T cells sorted from blood. As to subset: CD45RA+ positively selected. The V and J genes are TRBV7-3 and TRBJ1-2, with D unclear. This TCR was sampled from a man aged 25-40 years in good health. The CDR3 DNA reads as TGTGCCAGCAGCTTAGGTGAGACGAACTATGGCTACACCTTC. Its protein is CASSLGETNYGYTF.